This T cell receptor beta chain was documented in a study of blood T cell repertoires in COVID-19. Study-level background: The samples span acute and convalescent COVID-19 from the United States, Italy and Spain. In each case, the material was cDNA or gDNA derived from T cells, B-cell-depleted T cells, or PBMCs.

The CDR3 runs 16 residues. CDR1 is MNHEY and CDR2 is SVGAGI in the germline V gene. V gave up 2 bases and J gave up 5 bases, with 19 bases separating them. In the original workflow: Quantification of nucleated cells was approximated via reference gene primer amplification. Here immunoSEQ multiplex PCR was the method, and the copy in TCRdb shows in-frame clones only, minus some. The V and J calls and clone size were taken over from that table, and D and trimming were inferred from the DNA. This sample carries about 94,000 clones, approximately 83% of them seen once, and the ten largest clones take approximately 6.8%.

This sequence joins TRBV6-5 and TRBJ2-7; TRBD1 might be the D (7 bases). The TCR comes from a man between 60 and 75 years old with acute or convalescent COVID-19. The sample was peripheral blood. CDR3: CASSYDLTGTGDEQYF. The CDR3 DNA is TGTGCCAGCAGTTACGACCTGACAGGGACTGGCGACGAGCAGTACTTC.